This TCR beta chain was recorded in a study of response to subunit inactivated influenza vaccine. Study-wide results and limits: It was the authors' suggestion that each seasonal influenza vaccination recruits few new T cells.

TCRdb independently ran MiXCR on the RT-PCR reads; one entry per CDR3 protein. Among about 620,000 distinct CDR3 sequences listed, around 10% were seen once. The germline CDR1 and CDR2 sequences are LGHNA and YNFKEQ. V dropped 3 bases and J dropped 2; count of bases not matched to a gene: 3. This CDR3 is built from 14 residues. In the case of this clonotype: Its antigen is undetermined.

Another study also made use of these data, one on T cells expressing NK-cell markers. That paper adds: 5'RACE template switching built TCR beta cDNA with unique molecular identifiers. HCMV seropositivity marked seven of the eight sequenced donors; one was seronegative. Dominant NKG2C+ clonotypes made up roughly 1.0-7.0% of CD8+ T cells in roughly 6 donors.

The source material was PBMCs from blood, sampled on the day of vaccination. The chain employs TRBV4-2 and TRBJ2-7; 8 bases fit TRBD1. This clonotype originated in a man aged 50 or older who received an inactivated influenza vaccine. The CDR3 DNA is TGTGCCAGCAGCCACGGACAGGGAACCTACGAGCAGTACTTC. It specifies CASSHGQGTYEQYF.